The TCR beta chain described here comes from a study of blood T cell repertoires in COVID-19. As for the study in general: Donors in the United States, Italy and Spain gave samples during acute or convalescent COVID-19. Sample material is recorded as cDNA or gDNA derived from T cells, B-cell-depleted T cells, or PBMCs.

The length of the CDR3 is 13 residues. Deletions cut 2 bases from V and 1 base from J, with 5 bases between. The V gene's germline CDR1 is SEHNR and CDR2 FQNEAQ (reference sequence). In the original workflow: Amplification of reference gene primers was used by the study to estimate nucleated cell counts. Profiling relied on immunoSEQ multiplex PCR, and the TCRdb table lists in-frame clones only, not all of them. The DNA was the basis for D and trimming; V, J and clone size are from that table. The sample holds over 400,000 clones; more than 85% are singletons and the top ten take 8% to 9.5%. The study assigned cohorts using participant-reported clinical history.

Sequenced material: PBMCs or T cells enriched from blood (not recorded which). The sequence came from a woman aged 60-75 years who had recovered from COVID-19. The genes are TRBV7-9 and TRBJ1-1; no reliable D call. The CDR3 here is CASSLSRNTEAFF. For the CDR3, the DNA is TGTGCCAGCAGCTTATCCAGGAACACTGAAGCTTTCTTT.